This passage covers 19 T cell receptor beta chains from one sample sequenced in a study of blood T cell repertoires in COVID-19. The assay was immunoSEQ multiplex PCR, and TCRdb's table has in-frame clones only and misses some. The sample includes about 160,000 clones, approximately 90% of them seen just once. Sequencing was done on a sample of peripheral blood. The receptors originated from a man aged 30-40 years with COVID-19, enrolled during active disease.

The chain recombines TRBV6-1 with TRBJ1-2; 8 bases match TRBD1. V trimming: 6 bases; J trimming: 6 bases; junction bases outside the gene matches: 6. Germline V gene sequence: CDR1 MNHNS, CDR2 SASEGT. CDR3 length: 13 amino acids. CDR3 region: CASRLDRENGYTF. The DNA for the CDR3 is TGTGCCAGCAGATTGGACAGGGAAAATGGCTACACCTTC.

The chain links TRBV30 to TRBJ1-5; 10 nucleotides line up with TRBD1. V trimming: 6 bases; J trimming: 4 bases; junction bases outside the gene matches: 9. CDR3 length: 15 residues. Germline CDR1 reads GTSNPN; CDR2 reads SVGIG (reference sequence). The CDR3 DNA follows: TGTGCCTGCAAGGTTGGGACAGGGGCTAATCAGCCCCAGCATTTT. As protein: CACKVGTGANQPQHF.

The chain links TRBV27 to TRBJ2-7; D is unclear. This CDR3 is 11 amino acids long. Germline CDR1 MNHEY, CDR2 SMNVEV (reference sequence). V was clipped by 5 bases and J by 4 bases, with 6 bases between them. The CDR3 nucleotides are TGTGCCAGCAGTCCCGGGTACGAGCAGTACTTC. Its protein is CASSPGYEQYF.

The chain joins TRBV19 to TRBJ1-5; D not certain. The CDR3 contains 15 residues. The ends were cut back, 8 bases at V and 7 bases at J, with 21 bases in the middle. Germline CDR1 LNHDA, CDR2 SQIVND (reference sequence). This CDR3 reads CASQNTPGPGQPQHF. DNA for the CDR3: TGTGCCAGTCAAAACACCCCGGGTCCTGGGCAGCCCCAGCATTTT. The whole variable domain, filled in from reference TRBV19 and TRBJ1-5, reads DGGITQSPKYLFRKEGQNVTLSCEQNLNHDAMYWYRQDPGQGLRLIYYSQIVNDFQKGDIAEGYSVSREKKESFPLTVTSAQKNPTAFYLCASQNTPGPGQPQHFGDGTRLSIL.

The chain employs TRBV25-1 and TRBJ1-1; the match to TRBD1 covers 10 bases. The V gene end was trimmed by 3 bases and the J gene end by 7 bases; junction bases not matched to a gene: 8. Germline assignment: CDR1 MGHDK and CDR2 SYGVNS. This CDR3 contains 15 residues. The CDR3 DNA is TGTGCCAGCAGTGACCCGACAGGGGGCGCGGTTGAAGCTTTCTTT. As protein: CASSDPTGGAVEAFF.

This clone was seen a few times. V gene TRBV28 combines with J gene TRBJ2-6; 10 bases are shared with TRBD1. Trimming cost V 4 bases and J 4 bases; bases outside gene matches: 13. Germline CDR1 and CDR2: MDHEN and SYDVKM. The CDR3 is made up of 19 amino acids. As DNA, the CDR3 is TGTGCCAGCAGTTCCCTGAAGAGGGGACAGGGGTACGGGGCCAACGTCCTGACTTTC. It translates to CASSSLKRGQGYGANVLTF.

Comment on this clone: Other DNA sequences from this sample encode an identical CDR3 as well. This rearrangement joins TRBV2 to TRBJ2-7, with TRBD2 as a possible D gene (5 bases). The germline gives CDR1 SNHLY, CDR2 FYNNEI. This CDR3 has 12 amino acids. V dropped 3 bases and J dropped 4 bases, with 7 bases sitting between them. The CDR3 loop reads CASSDRGYEQYF. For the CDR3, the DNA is TGTGCCAGCAGTGATCGGGGTTACGAGCAGTACTTC.

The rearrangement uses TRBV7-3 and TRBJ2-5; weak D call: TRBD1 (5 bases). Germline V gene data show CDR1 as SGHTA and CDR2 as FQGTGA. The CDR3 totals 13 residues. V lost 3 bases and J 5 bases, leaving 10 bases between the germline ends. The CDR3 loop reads CASSFRTTETQYF. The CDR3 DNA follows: TGTGCCAGCAGCTTCCGGACAACTGAGACCCAGTACTTC. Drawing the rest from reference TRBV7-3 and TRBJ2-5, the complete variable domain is GAGVSQTPSNKVTEKGKYVELRCDPISGHTALYWYRQSLGQGPEFLIYFQGTGAADDSGLPNDRFFAVRPEGSVSTLKIQRTERGDSAVYLCASSFRTTETQYFGPGTRLLVL.

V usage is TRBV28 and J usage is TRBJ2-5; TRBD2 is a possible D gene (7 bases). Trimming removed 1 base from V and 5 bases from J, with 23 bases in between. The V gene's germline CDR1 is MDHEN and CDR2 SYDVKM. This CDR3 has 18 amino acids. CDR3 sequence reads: CASSLFYGRSGGAETQYF. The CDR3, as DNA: TGTGCCAGCAGTTTATTTTATGGGCGCTCGGGGGGCGCGGAGACCCAGTACTTC.

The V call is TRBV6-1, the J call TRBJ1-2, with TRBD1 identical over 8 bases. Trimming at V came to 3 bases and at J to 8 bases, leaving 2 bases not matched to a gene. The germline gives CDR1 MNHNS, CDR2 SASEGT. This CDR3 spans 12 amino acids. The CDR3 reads CASSETGEGYTF. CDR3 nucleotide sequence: TGTGCCAGCAGTGAGACAGGGGAAGGCTACACCTTC.

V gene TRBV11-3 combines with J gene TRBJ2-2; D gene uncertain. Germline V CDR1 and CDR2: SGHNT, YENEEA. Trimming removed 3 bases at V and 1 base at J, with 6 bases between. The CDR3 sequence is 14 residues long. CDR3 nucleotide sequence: TGTGCCAGCAGCTTGGGCAGGAACACCGGGGAGCTGTTTTTT. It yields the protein CASSLGRNTGELFF.

The CDR3 nucleotides are TGTGCCAGCAGGGGACAGGTCAATCAGCCCCAGCATTTT. As protein: CASRGQVNQPQHF. This chain links TRBV12-3 or TRBV12-4 with TRBJ1-5; 8 nucleotides line up with TRBD1. The ends lost 6 bases at V and 3 bases at J; junction bases unmatched: 1. The CDR3 is made up of 13 amino acids.

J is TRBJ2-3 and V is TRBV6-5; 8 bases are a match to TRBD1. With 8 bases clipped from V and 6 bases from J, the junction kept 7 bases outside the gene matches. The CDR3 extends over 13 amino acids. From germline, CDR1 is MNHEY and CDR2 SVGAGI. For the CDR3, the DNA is TGTGCCAGCCCAGGGGGCCCCTACGATACGCAGTATTTT. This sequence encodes CASPGGPYDTQYF.

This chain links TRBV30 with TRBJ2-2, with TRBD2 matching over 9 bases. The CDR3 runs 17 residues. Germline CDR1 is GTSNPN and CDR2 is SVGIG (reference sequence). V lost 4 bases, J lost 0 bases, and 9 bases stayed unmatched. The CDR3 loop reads CAWTPWVAGANTGELFF. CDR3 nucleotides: TGTGCCTGGACCCCGTGGGTAGCGGGAGCGAACACCGGGGAGCTGTTTTTT.

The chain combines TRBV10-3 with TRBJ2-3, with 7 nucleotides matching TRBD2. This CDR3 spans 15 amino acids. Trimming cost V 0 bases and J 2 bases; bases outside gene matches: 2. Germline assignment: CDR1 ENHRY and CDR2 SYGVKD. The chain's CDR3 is CAISESRLATDTQYF. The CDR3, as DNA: TGTGCCATCAGTGAGTCGAGACTAGCCACAGATACGCAGTATTTT.

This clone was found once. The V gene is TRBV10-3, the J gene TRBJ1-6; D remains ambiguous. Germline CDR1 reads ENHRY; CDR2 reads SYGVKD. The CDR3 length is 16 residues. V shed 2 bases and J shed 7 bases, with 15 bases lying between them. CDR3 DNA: TGTGCCATCAGTGAGCGTGTAGTCTCTTTGAATTCACCCCTCCACTTT. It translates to CAISERVVSLNSPLHF.

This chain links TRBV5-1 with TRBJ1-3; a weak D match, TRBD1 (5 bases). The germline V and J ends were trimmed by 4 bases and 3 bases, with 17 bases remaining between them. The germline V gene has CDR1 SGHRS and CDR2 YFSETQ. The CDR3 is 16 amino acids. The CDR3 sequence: CASSPEGVSGGNTIYF. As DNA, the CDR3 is TGCGCCAGCAGCCCGGAAGGGGTTTCGGGTGGAAACACCATATATTTT.

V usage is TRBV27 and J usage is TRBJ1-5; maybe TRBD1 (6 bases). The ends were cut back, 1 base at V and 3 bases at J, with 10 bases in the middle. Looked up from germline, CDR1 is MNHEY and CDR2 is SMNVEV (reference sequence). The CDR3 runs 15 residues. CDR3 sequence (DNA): TGTGCCAGCAGTTTATACAGGGCATACAATCAGCCCCAGCATTTT. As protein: CASSLYRAYNQPQHF.

CDR3 bases: TGTGCCAGTAGTTCGCAGGGGTCAACCTACGAGCAGTACTTC. Encoded protein: CASSSQGSTYEQYF. This sequence joins TRBV19 and TRBJ2-7, with D possibly being TRBD1 (6 bases). The ends were cut back, 5 bases at V and 2 bases at J, with 13 bases in the middle. The CDR3 has 14 residues. Germline lookup yields CDR1 LNHDA and CDR2 SQIVND (reference sequence).